A selection of T cell receptor beta chains follows, all from one sample in a study of T-cell memory formation after mild COVID-19. Using its own MiXCR run on the 5' RACE reads, TCRdb lists one record per CDR3 protein. The sample lists under 150,000 distinct CDR3 sequences; 22% were seen once. The sequencing input was PBMCs or a T cell subset sorted from them (not recorded which). The receptors here all came from a man aged 18-30 years who had mild COVID-19 (a few samples of this study predate the infection). Cell type and time point are not known. The CDR3 runs from the conserved cysteine through the conserved F or W. D genes are given only for firm matches. Clone sizes are given selectively: once, few, many, or a class where the clone is expanded.

length: 12
V: TRBV2
size: few
D: TRBD2
J: TRBJ2-5
DNA: TGTGCCAGGACTAGCGGGGAAGAGACCCAGTACTTC
CDR3: CARTSGEETQYF

length: 15
V: TRBV4-1
size: many
D: TRBD2
J: TRBJ2-1
DNA: TGCGCCAGCAGCCACTTTAGCGGGGATTTCAATGAGCAGTTCTTC
CDR3: CASSHFSGDFNEQFF

length: 11
V: TRBV29-1
size: NA
D: NA
J: TRBJ2-7
DNA: TGCAGCGTTACGCGAGGTTACGAGCAGTACTTC
CDR3: CSVTRGYEQYF

length: 22
V: TRBV7-9
size: few
D: TRBD2
J: TRBJ2-3
DNA: TGTGCCAGCAGCTCCCCCTTGGAGCGGACTAGCGGGGGGCCCGGAGCATCGAATACGCAGTATTTT
CDR3: CASSSPLERTSGGPGASNTQYF

length: 12
V: TRBV20-1
size: few
D: NA
J: TRBJ2-3
DNA: TGCAGTGCTAGAGTACCCACAGATACGCAGTATTTT
CDR3: CSARVPTDTQYF

length: 13
V: TRBV29-1
size: few
D: NA
J: TRBJ2-5
DNA: TGCAGCGTTGAATTGGGGTTGGTAGAGACCCAGTACTTC
CDR3: CSVELGLVETQYF

length: 15
V: TRBV12-3/TRBV12-4
size: few
D: NA
J: TRBJ1-2
DNA: TGTGCCAGCGTCCGCGGCCAGGAGGGTGTTAGTGGCTACACCTTC
CDR3: CASVRGQEGVSGYTF

length: 17
V: TRBV5-1
size: NA
D: TRBD2
J: TRBJ2-5
DNA: TGCGCCAGCAGCTTGGAGTTAGCGGGGGGGCCGGGAGAGACCCAGTACTTC
CDR3: CASSLELAGGPGETQYF

length: 14
V: TRBV7-9
size: many
D: TRBD1
J: TRBJ2-7
DNA: TGTGCCAGCAGCAGCCGGGACAGAGCCTACGAGCAGTACTTC
CDR3: CASSSRDRAYEQYF

length: 13
V: TRBV7-2
size: NA
D: NA
J: TRBJ2-1
DNA: TGTGCCAGCAGCTTTTGGACAGACAATGAGCAGTTCTTC
CDR3: CASSFWTDNEQFF

length: 14
V: TRBV15
size: NA
D: TRBD1
J: TRBJ2-3
DNA: TGTGCCACTTCACCGGGACAGGGGGCAGATACGCAGTATTTT
CDR3: CATSPGQGADTQYF

length: 14
V: TRBV5-1
size: few
D: NA
J: TRBJ1-1
DNA: TGCGCCAGCAGCTTGTTTGGGGGGGACACTGAAGCTTTCTTT
CDR3: CASSLFGGDTEAFF

length: 17
V: TRBV13
size: NA
D: NA
J: TRBJ1-2
DNA: TGTGCCAGCAGCTCCAATGTTAAAGGTCTAATCACCTATGGCTACACCTTC
CDR3: CASSSNVKGLITYGYTF

length: 16
V: TRBV6-6
size: NA
D: NA
J: TRBJ2-3
DNA: TGTGCCAGTCGGGGTGGGTGGGGGCTGAGCACAGATACGCAGTATTTT
CDR3: CASRGGWGLSTDTQYF

length: 13
V: TRBV27
size: once
D: NA
J: TRBJ2-7
DNA: TGTGCCAGCAGTATTACCAACTCCTACGAGCAGTACTTC
CDR3: CASSITNSYEQYF

length: 14
V: TRBV2
size: few
D: NA
J: TRBJ1-6
DNA: TGTGCCAGCAGTGGGACATACAACGTCTCACCCCTCCACTTT
CDR3: CASSGTYNVSPLHF

length: 15
V: TRBV6-5
size: few
D: TRBD1
J: TRBJ2-1
DNA: TGTGCCAGCAGTTACGGGACAGGGGTCCACAATGAGCAGTTCTTC
CDR3: CASSYGTGVHNEQFF

length: 18
V: TRBV7-8
size: NA
D: NA
J: TRBJ2-6
DNA: TGTGCCAGCAGCTCTGAGACAGACTTGGGGAGGGGGGCCAACGTCCTGACTTTC
CDR3: CASSSETDLGRGANVLTF

length: 15
V: TRBV4-1
size: NA
D: NA
J: TRBJ2-3
DNA: TGCGCCAGCAGCCGGGTCGACACCCGCACAGATACGCAGTATTTT
CDR3: CASSRVDTRTDTQYF

length: 15
V: TRBV20-1
size: many
D: TRBD2
J: TRBJ2-1
DNA: TGCAGTGCTAGAGATCTCGCGGGGGTCTACAATGAGCAGTTCTTC
CDR3: CSARDLAGVYNEQFF

length: 13
V: TRBV29-1
size: few
D: NA
J: TRBJ2-7
DNA: TGCAGCGTTGAGTCGGCCGGAACCTACGAGCAGTACTTC
CDR3: CSVESAGTYEQYF

length: 15
V: TRBV12-3/TRBV12-4
size: NA
D: NA
J: TRBJ1-5
DNA: TGTGCCAGCAGTTTATTGCCAGGGGTTGATCAGCCCCAGCATTTT
CDR3: CASSLLPGVDQPQHF

length: 15
V: TRBV27
size: few
D: TRBD2
J: TRBJ2-3
DNA: TGTGCCAGCAGTTTAACAGCGGGGGCTACAGATACGCAGTATTTT
CDR3: CASSLTAGATDTQYF

length: 12
V: TRBV6-5
size: NA
D: NA
J: TRBJ2-4
DNA: TGTGCCAGCAGTCCTCAGAGTAACATTCAGTACTTC
CDR3: CASSPQSNIQYF

length: 14
V: TRBV12-3/TRBV12-4
size: few
D: NA
J: TRBJ2-2
DNA: TGTGCCAGCAGTCCCCAGGGCTACACCGGGGAGCTGTTTTTT
CDR3: CASSPQGYTGELFF

length: 15
V: TRBV4-3
size: NA
D: TRBD2
J: TRBJ2-1
DNA: TGCGCCAGCAGCCGAGTTGGACTAGCTGACAATGAGCAGTTCTTC
CDR3: CASSRVGLADNEQFF

length: 13
V: TRBV4-1
size: few
D: NA
J: TRBJ2-5
DNA: TGCGCCAGCAGCCAACTCAGTGAAGAGACCCAGTACTTC
CDR3: CASSQLSEETQYF

length: 13
V: TRBV15
size: NA
D: NA
J: TRBJ2-1
DNA: TGTGCCACCAGCAGAGAGGGGAACAATGAGCAGTTCTTC
CDR3: CATSREGNNEQFF

length: 16
V: TRBV19
size: NA
D: TRBD1
J: TRBJ2-7
DNA: TGTGCCAGTAGTAAACCGGGACAGCAGCCACTCTACGAGCAGTACTTC
CDR3: CASSKPGQQPLYEQYF

length: 11
V: TRBV7-8
size: NA
D: NA
J: TRBJ2-4
DNA: TGTGCCAGCAGCTTAAGTCGCATTCAGTACTTC
CDR3: CASSLSRIQYF

length: 16
V: TRBV4-2
size: medium-sized
D: TRBD2
J: TRBJ2-5
DNA: TGTGCCAGCAGCCAAACCGGGACTAGCGGGGGGGAGACCCAGTACTTC
CDR3: CASSQTGTSGGETQYF

length: 14
V: TRBV12-3/TRBV12-4
size: few
D: TRBD1
J: TRBJ2-7
DNA: TGTGCCAGCAGTCACGGACAGGTGACCTACGAGCAGTACTTC
CDR3: CASSHGQVTYEQYF

length: 13
V: TRBV10-3
size: NA
D: NA
J: TRBJ1-5
DNA: TGTGCCATCAGTGAGGACAGCCATCAGCCCCAGCATTTT
CDR3: CAISEDSHQPQHF

length: 16
V: TRBV6-5
size: few
D: NA
J: TRBJ2-2
DNA: TGTGCCAGCAGCCCAGGGGCTGGACCCGCTCCCGGGGAGCTGTTTTTT
CDR3: CASSPGAGPAPGELFF

length: 12
V: TRBV4-2
size: few
D: NA
J: TRBJ1-4
DNA: TGTGCCAGCAGCCAGGACCAAATTAAACTGTTTTTT
CDR3: CASSQDQIKLFF

length: 13
V: TRBV6-2/TRBV6-3
size: NA
D: NA
J: TRBJ1-6
DNA: TGTGCCAGCAGGGGGCCGTATAATTCACCCCTCCACTTT
CDR3: CASRGPYNSPLHF

length: 15
V: TRBV2
size: few
D: TRBD1
J: TRBJ2-7
DNA: TGTGCCAGCAGAGCGACGGGACAGGGTAGGGACGAGCAGTACTTC
CDR3: CASRATGQGRDEQYF

length: 14
V: TRBV28
size: few
D: TRBD1
J: TRBJ2-5
DNA: TGTGCCAGCCGGGACAGGGGGTACCAAGAGACCCAGTACTTC
CDR3: CASRDRGYQETQYF

length: 15
V: TRBV19
size: NA
D: TRBD1
J: TRBJ1-1
DNA: TGTGCCAGTGTCCCGGACAGGGGATTAAACACTGAAGCTTTCTTT
CDR3: CASVPDRGLNTEAFF

length: 13
V: TRBV5-4
size: NA
D: TRBD2
J: TRBJ2-7
DNA: TGTGCCAGCAGCACCGGGGGGAGGAGGGAGCAGTACTTC
CDR3: CASSTGGRREQYF

length: 14
V: TRBV6-1
size: few
D: TRBD1
J: TRBJ2-5
DNA: TGTGCCAGCAGGAGGACAGGGTACCAAGAGACCCAGTACTTC
CDR3: CASRRTGYQETQYF

length: 12
V: TRBV11-2
size: few
D: TRBD1
J: TRBJ1-2
DNA: TGTGCCAGCAGCTCGTCAGGGGGTGGCTACACCTTC
CDR3: CASSSSGGGYTF

length: 14
V: TRBV11-2
size: NA
D: NA
J: TRBJ2-1
DNA: TGTGCCAGCAGCTTAGTACTAGTTCGCAATGAGCAGTTCTTC
CDR3: CASSLVLVRNEQFF

length: 15
V: TRBV7-9
size: NA
D: NA
J: TRBJ2-4
DNA: TGTGCCAGCAGCCCGCGAACAGGACTTAAAAACATTCAGTACTTC
CDR3: CASSPRTGLKNIQYF

length: 17
V: TRBV20-1
size: few
D: NA
J: TRBJ1-5
DNA: TGCAGTGCTAGAGATGGGTCGGGGGCGAGAAGCAATCAGCCCCAGCATTTT
CDR3: CSARDGSGARSNQPQHF

length: 15
V: TRBV6-2/TRBV6-3
size: NA
D: TRBD1
J: TRBJ1-5
DNA: TGTGCCAGCAGTTACTCGGGACAGCCTTATCAGCCCCAGCATTTT
CDR3: CASSYSGQPYQPQHF

length: 14
V: TRBV7-3
size: few
D: NA
J: TRBJ1-6
DNA: TGTGCCAGCAGCTTAGGGGGCCTAAATTCACCCCTCCACTTT
CDR3: CASSLGGLNSPLHF

length: 12
V: TRBV7-9
size: NA
D: TRBD1
J: TRBJ1-1
DNA: TGTGCCAGCAGCTTACAGGGGGCTGAAGCTTTCTTT
CDR3: CASSLQGAEAFF

length: 15
V: TRBV2
size: NA
D: NA
J: TRBJ2-2
DNA: TGTGCCAGCACCGCCTTGGAACAGACCACCGGGGAGCTGTTTTTT
CDR3: CASTALEQTTGELFF

length: 12
V: TRBV11-2
size: NA
D: NA
J: TRBJ1-1
DNA: TGTGCCAGCAAAGCAGTGAACACTGAAGCTTTCTTT
CDR3: CASKAVNTEAFF

length: 12
V: TRBV9
size: few
D: NA
J: TRBJ2-1
DNA: TGTGCCAGCAGCGTAGGGCGGATGGAGCAGTTCTTC
CDR3: CASSVGRMEQFF

length: 13
V: TRBV3-1
size: NA
D: NA
J: TRBJ2-7
DNA: TGTGCCAGCAGCATCTACAACGGCTACGAGCAGTACTTC
CDR3: CASSIYNGYEQYF

length: 17
V: TRBV27
size: few
D: TRBD2
J: TRBJ2-3
DNA: TGTGCCAGCGCTCCGAGTGGGAGGGGCTTAGGCACAGATACGCAGTATTTT
CDR3: CASAPSGRGLGTDTQYF

length: 15
V: TRBV7-8
size: many
D: TRBD2
J: TRBJ2-3
DNA: TGTGCCAGCAGCTTGCGGGGGGCGAGCACAGATACGCAGTATTTT
CDR3: CASSLRGASTDTQYF

length: 19
V: TRBV20-1
size: NA
D: NA
J: TRBJ1-5
DNA: TGCAGTGCTAGAGATTATCTGGTCTCGGGGTCCTATAGCAATCAGCCCCAGCATTTT
CDR3: CSARDYLVSGSYSNQPQHF

length: 13
V: TRBV14
size: few
D: TRBD1
J: TRBJ1-2
DNA: TGTGCCAGCAGGCGACAGGGGGACTATGGCTACACCTTC
CDR3: CASRRQGDYGYTF

length: 16
V: TRBV7-6
size: few
D: TRBD1
J: TRBJ1-2
DNA: TGTGCCAGCAGCTTAGGGGCAGGGGGACGAGGCTCGTTAGGCACCTTC
CDR3: CASSLGAGGRGSLGTF

length: 15
V: TRBV4-3
size: NA
D: TRBD1
J: TRBJ1-2
DNA: TGCGCCAGCAGCCCTAGACAGGGATCTAACTATGGCTACACCTTC
CDR3: CASSPRQGSNYGYTF

length: 13
V: TRBV29-1
size: few
D: TRBD2
J: TRBJ2-3
DNA: TGCAGCGCCGCGGGGGGGGGCACAGATACGCAGTATTTT
CDR3: CSAAGGGTDTQYF

length: 15
V: TRBV5-4
size: NA
D: TRBD1
J: TRBJ1-2
DNA: TGTGCCAGCAGCTTGGAACAGGGGGCGCACTATGGCTACACCTTC
CDR3: CASSLEQGAHYGYTF